The 21 T cell receptor beta chains below all came from one sample that was sequenced in a study of control samples from healthy donors and cancer patients. Sequenced by immunoSEQ multiplex PCR; TCRdb stores in-frame clones only, minus some. The data contain about 92,000 clones, around 82% of them singletons. The sequencing input was blood. The source of these receptors is a woman aged 55 to 70 in good health.

The chain carries TRBV5-1 and TRBJ2-1, with 7 bases aligning to TRBD1. Germline V gives CDR1 SGHRS, CDR2 YFSETQ. The ends lost 3 bases at V and 5 bases at J; junction bases unmatched: 8. This CDR3 is built from 15 residues. CDR3 sequence: CASSSQGTIDNEQFF. The DNA of the CDR3 is TGCGCCAGCAGCTCACAGGGGACGATTGACAATGAGCAGTTCTTC.

The chain joins TRBV3-1 (or the pseudogene TRBV3-2) to TRBJ1-5; D gene unclear. Trimming shortened V by 1 base and J by 0 bases, and 4 bases separated the two germline ends. This CDR3 has 14 residues. Germline CDR1 LGHDT, CDR2 YNNKEL (reference sequence). The CDR3 DNA is TGTGCCAGCAGCCAAGGGGGTAGCAATCAGCCCCAGCATTTT. It translates to CASSQGGSNQPQHF.

The V gene is TRBV15, the J gene TRBJ2-1, with D perhaps TRBD1 or TRBD2 (5 bases each). The CDR3 consists of 15 residues. The V end lost 3 bases, the J end lost 8 bases, and 17 bases lay between the germline ends. Germline CDR1 and CDR2: LNHNV and YYDKDF (reference sequence). CDR3 coding DNA: TGTGCCACCAGCAGTTTCGGGGCAGGTGGCGATGAGCAGTTCTTC. Protein sequence: CATSSFGAGGDEQFF.

The chain uses TRBV5-1 and TRBJ1-6, with D unclear. This CDR3 comprises 14 residues. V lost 0 bases and J lost 7, with 8 bases in between. Germline CDR1 and CDR2: SGHRS and YFSETQ. The DNA for the CDR3 is TGCGCCAGCAGCTTGGAGGGCAGGAATTCACCCCTCCACTTT. This translates into CASSLEGRNSPLHF. Using reference TRBV5-1 and TRBJ1-6 for the parts outside the CDR3, the full variable domain is KAGVTQTPRYLIKTRGQQVTLSCSPISGHRSVSWYQQTPGQGLQFLFEYFSETQRNKGNFPGRFSGRQFSNSRSEMNVSTLELGDSALYLCASSLEGRNSPLHFGNGTRLTVT.

The gene calls are TRBV18 and TRBJ1-1; D call uncertain. This CDR3 has 16 amino acids. V gave up 3 bases and J gave up 0 bases, with 14 bases separating them. In germline, CDR1 is KGHSH, CDR2 LQKENI. The chain's CDR3 is CASSPGTAYMNTEAFF. The CDR3 nucleotides are TGTGCCAGCTCACCGGGAACAGCCTATATGAACACTGAAGCTTTCTTT.

The genes are TRBV14 and TRBJ2-7; TRBD2 agrees at 9 bases. Germline V CDR1 and CDR2: SGHDN, FVKESK. J lost 0 bases, V lost 5 bases, and 5 bases had no gene match. The CDR3 loop spans 15 amino acids. The CDR3 protein is CASSLSGRSSYEQYF. DNA for the CDR3: TGTGCCAGCAGCTTGAGCGGGAGGAGCTCCTACGAGCAGTACTTC.

The genes are TRBV7-2 and TRBJ2-5; D unclear. V dropped 3 bases and J dropped 7 bases, with 9 bases sitting between them. Germline lookup yields CDR1 SGHTA and CDR2 FQGNSA. The CDR3 has 12 residues. CDR3 DNA: TGTGCCAGCAGCTTCGGCCCGACGACCCAGTACTTC. Residues: CASSFGPTTQYF.

V is TRBV5-1 and J is TRBJ2-1; 8 nucleotides match TRBD2. V lost 1 base to trimming and J lost 6 bases; unmatched junction nucleotides: 9. The CDR3 spans 16 residues. CDR1 is SGHRS, CDR2 YFSETQ, per germline. CDR3 region: CASSLLAGITVNEQFF. For the CDR3, the DNA is TGCGCCAGCAGCTTGTTAGCGGGAATTACCGTCAATGAGCAGTTCTTC.

The V call is TRBV5-6, the J call TRBJ2-1, with D possibly TRBD2 on 7 matching bases. Per the germline V gene, CDR1 is SGHDT and CDR2 is YYEEEE. CDR3 length equals 15 residues. V lost 0 bases and J 6 bases, leaving 13 bases between the germline ends. The CDR3 DNA sequence: TGTGCCAGCAGCTTGGTAGGGGGGGCAGGCAATGAGCAGTTCTTC. Translated, it gives CASSLVGGAGNEQFF.

This chain uses TRBV20-1 with TRBJ2-4; no reliable D call. Germline V gene data show CDR1 as DFQATT and CDR2 as SNEGSKA (reference sequence). The CDR3 runs to 11 residues. The germline V and J ends were trimmed by 7 bases and 0 bases, with 4 bases remaining between them. The CDR3 sequence is CSGVAKNIQYF. The CDR3 DNA sequence: TGCAGTGGGGTAGCCAAAAACATTCAGTACTTC.

J is TRBJ2-3 and V is TRBV4-3; the match to TRBD1 covers 8 bases. With V trimmed by 3 bases and J by 1 base, 6 bases remained unmatched. Germline values: CDR1 LGHNA, CDR2 YSLEER. This CDR3 region has 16 residues. CDR3 loop: CASSQLQGEGTDTQYF. DNA for the CDR3: TGCGCCAGCAGCCAGTTACAGGGGGAGGGCACAGATACGCAGTATTTT.

This clone was picked up a small number of times. The V and J genes are TRBV3-1 (or the pseudogene TRBV3-2) and TRBJ1-2; TRBD1 aligns across 7 bases. V lost 5 bases and J lost 8; bases outside the gene matches: 8. The CDR3 has 13 amino acids. The germline CDR1 and CDR2 sequences are LGHDT and YNNKEL (reference sequence). The CDR3 coding sequence is TGTGCCAGCAGCGTCGACAGGGCTGGGGGCTACACCTTC. Its translation: CASSVDRAGGYTF.

This chain links TRBV14 with TRBJ2-1, with 9 bases that match TRBD1. The length of the CDR3 is 15 residues. V lost 5 bases to trimming and J lost 8 bases; unmatched junction nucleotides: 10. Germline V gives CDR1 SGHDN, CDR2 FVKESK. The CDR3 DNA follows: TGTGCCAGCAGCGACCGGGACAGGGTTAATCATGAGCAGTTCTTC. Translated, it gives CASSDRDRVNHEQFF.

The CDR3, as DNA: TGTGCTAGTGGTTTGTCTACCTACGAGCAGTACTTC. This codes for CASGLSTYEQYF. The chain carries TRBV12-5 and TRBJ2-7, with D unclear. The V end lost 2 bases, the J end lost 2 bases, and 4 bases lay between the germline ends. The CDR3 contains 12 residues. The germline CDR1 and CDR2 sequences are LGHNT and FRNRAP.

V usage is TRBV11-2 and J usage is TRBJ2-7; no definite D call. CDR3 length: 12 amino acids. The germline CDR1 and CDR2 sequences are SGHAT and FQNNGV. The germline V and J ends were trimmed by 0 bases and 3 bases, with 3 bases remaining between them. CDR3 sequence (DNA): TGTGCCAGCAGCTTAGACAACTACGAGCAGTACTTC. It yields the protein CASSLDNYEQYF.

This clone showed up just a few times. The chain employs TRBV2 and TRBJ2-2, with D perhaps matching TRBD1 (6 bases). The CDR3 is 15 amino acids. Looked up from germline, CDR1 is SNHLY and CDR2 is FYNNEI. The V gene lost 4 bases and the J gene lost 6 bases, with 15 bases spanning the gap. The CDR3, as DNA: TGTGCCAGCAGTGGCGGCAGGGGAATGGCCGGGGAGCTGTTTTTT. This encodes CASSGGRGMAGELFF.

This clone was detected once. The rearrangement uses TRBV7-2 and TRBJ1-4; no firm D call. Trimming pared 4 bases from V and 4 bases from J, leaving 13 bases between. The CDR3 loop spans 15 amino acids. Germline V gene sequence: CDR1 SGHTA, CDR2 FQGNSA. The CDR3 nucleotides are TGTGCCAGCAGCTCCTACAGTACCGATAATGAAAAACTGTTTTTT. The encoded protein is CASSSYSTDNEKLFF.

Written as DNA, the CDR3 is TGTGCCAGCAGCTCCAGGCTTGGACAGGGAAACTATGGCTACACCTTC. The encoded protein is CASSSRLGQGNYGYTF. The genes are TRBV7-9 and TRBJ1-2; 8 bases fit TRBD1. The CDR3 has 16 residues. CDR1 and CDR2 (germline): SEHNR, FQNEAQ (reference sequence). The V and J ends lost 4 bases and 2 bases, in that order; junction bases with no gene match: 9.

The chain combines TRBV29-1 with TRBJ1-5; D is possibly TRBD1 (5 bases). Trimming left V 6 bases short and J 4 bases short, with 10 bases between. The CDR3 extends over 12 amino acids. Germline CDR1 and CDR2: SQVTM and ANQGSEA. CDR3 in DNA: TGCAGCGTCAGGGACGTAAATCAGCCCCAGCATTTT. Translation: CSVRDVNQPQHF.

This chain uses TRBV19 with TRBJ2-7; D is unclear. Between the trimmed V and J ends, which lost 4 bases and 5 bases, there was a span of 6 bases. Germline values: CDR1 LNHDA, CDR2 SQIVND (reference sequence). CDR3 length: 11 amino acids. The CDR3 bases are TGTGCCAGTAGTACCTTGAACGAGCAGTACTTC. Amino acid sequence: CASSTLNEQYF.

The chain has TRBV28 and TRBJ2-1; D is ambiguous. Per germline, CDR1 MDHEN and CDR2 SYDVKM. Between the trimmed V and J ends, which lost 0 bases and 2 bases, there was a span of 8 bases. This CDR3 region has 15 residues. The CDR3 sequence is CASSLWANPYNEQFF. CDR3 nucleotides: TGTGCCAGCAGTTTATGGGCTAACCCCTACAATGAGCAGTTCTTC.